The T cell receptor beta chain described here comes from a study of shared clonotypes between healthy human individuals. Notes on the study in general: Several donors showed sharing of 4.5% to 5% of naive CD4 clonotypes.

On this clone itself: Its antigen is currently unknown.

With 6 bases removed from V and 3 bases from J, the gap between germline ends came to 13 bases. The CDR3 has 14 residues. Germline CDR1 reads MNHEY; CDR2 reads SMNVEV (reference sequence). Researchers divided each subset's genomic DNA evenly across several immunoSEQ plates. The repertoire was sequenced with immunoSEQ multiplex PCR; TCRdb's copy has only in-frame clones and lacks some. The table lists 2 million to 3 million clones, roughly 93% of them singletons. The source material was naive CD4+ T cells from PBMCs. Stated subset: CD45RA+ positively selected. This clonotype originated in a man between 18 and 29 years old in good health. Some clones in this sample may be carry-over from other donors' samples. The chain combines TRBV27 with TRBJ2-3; D is possibly TRBD2 (7 bases). In DNA, the CDR3 is TGTGCCAGCAGCCGCGGGGGCAGAACAGATACGCAGTATTTT. It specifies CASSRGGRTDTQYF.